Presented here are 31 T cell receptor beta chains from one specimen sequenced in a study of blood T cell repertoires in COVID-19. Measured with immunoSEQ multiplex PCR; TCRdb has only the in-frame clones, and not every one. Of 200,000 to 300,000 clones listed, 88% are singletons. Sequencing was done on a sample of peripheral blood. The receptor set was obtained from a human donor in a cohort sampled during active COVID-19.

The rearrangement uses TRBV3-1 (or the pseudogene TRBV3-2) and TRBJ2-7; perhaps TRBD1 as D (7 bases). Per the germline V gene, CDR1 is LGHDT and CDR2 is YNNKEL (reference sequence). The CDR3 loop spans 14 amino acids. V gave up 4 bases and J gave up 5 bases, with 15 bases separating them. CDR3 sequence: CASSLGGGLNEQYF. In DNA, the CDR3 is TGTGCCAGCAGCCTAGGAGGGGGCCTGAACGAGCAGTACTTC.

The chain joins TRBV7-6 to TRBJ1-4; D remains unclear. This CDR3 region has 13 residues. Germline V lookup: CDR1 SGHVS, CDR2 FNYEAQ. V gave up 11 bases and J gave up 0 bases, with 10 bases separating them. As DNA, the CDR3 is TGTGCCTGGGCGACGGCAACTAATGAAAAACTGTTTTTT. Its protein is CAWATATNEKLFF.

The rearrangement uses TRBV19 and TRBJ2-4, with TRBD1 matching over 9 bases. The CDR3 sequence is 17 residues long. The ends lost 6 bases at V and 4 bases at J; junction bases unmatched: 13. Germline V gives CDR1 LNHDA, CDR2 SQIVND (reference sequence). The CDR3 DNA follows: TGTGCCAGTAGCATTGCGGGACAGGGCTTTTCAAAAAACATTCAGTACTTC. Translating gives CASSIAGQGFSKNIQYF.

The rearrangement links TRBV7-3 to TRBJ1-6; maybe TRBD1 (6 bases). Germline values: CDR1 SGHTA, CDR2 FQGTGA. This CDR3 has 15 amino acids. Trimming removed 4 bases from V and 10 bases from J, with 17 bases in between. The CDR3 loop is CASSSSDRFGSPLHF. For the CDR3, the DNA is TGTGCCAGCAGCTCTTCCGACAGGTTCGGATCACCCCTCCACTTT.

This clone was detected once. The J gene is TRBJ2-7, the V gene TRBV6-6; 7 nucleotides match TRBD2. There are 13 residues in the CDR3. The germline gives CDR1 MNHNY, CDR2 SVGAGI (reference sequence). Trimming removed 2 bases from V and 4 bases from J; junction bases left unmatched: 2. CDR3 sequence: CASSYVGGYEQYF. The CDR3 DNA is TGTGCCAGCAGTTACGTCGGGGGGTACGAGCAGTACTTC.

The table lists this clone with a count of one. The J gene is TRBJ2-4, the V gene TRBV29-1, with 10 positions matching TRBD1. Germline V gene lookup returns CDR1 SQVTM and CDR2 ANQGSEA. This CDR3 contains 15 residues. V trimming: 4 bases; J trimming: 4 bases; junction bases outside the gene matches: 7. The CDR3 coding sequence is TGCAGCGTTGCCCCGGGACAGGGGCGTAAAAACATTCAGTACTTC. Translated, it gives CSVAPGQGRKNIQYF.

The rearrangement links TRBV7-2 to TRBJ2-5, with TRBD2 matching over 9 bases. Germline trimming cut 9 bases from V and 2 bases from J; bases unmatched to any gene: 7. CDR1 and CDR2 (germline): SGHTA, FQGNSA. The CDR3 spans 14 residues. In DNA form, the CDR3 reads TGTGCCAGTTCGAGGGCGGGAGGGCAAGAGACCCAGTACTTC. Protein: CASSRAGGQETQYF.

The chain couples TRBV14 to TRBJ2-7, with a weak D call TRBD2 (6 bases). V was trimmed by 6 bases and J by 2 bases, leaving 17 bases between them. The CDR3 length is 15 residues. Germline lookup yields CDR1 SGHDN and CDR2 FVKESK. CDR3: CASSPTGRKAYEQYF. CDR3 coding DNA: TGTGCCAGCAGTCCGACGGGGAGGAAGGCCTACGAGCAGTACTTC.

The chain employs TRBV28 and TRBJ1-2; the D is unclear. V lost 6 bases and J 1 base, leaving 6 bases between the germline ends. Germline V gene data show CDR1 as MDHEN and CDR2 as SYDVKM. This CDR3 is 12 amino acids long. In nucleotides, the CDR3 is TGTGCCAGCAGACAGAGTAACTATGGCTACACCTTC. As protein: CASRQSNYGYTF.

V is TRBV5-1 and J is TRBJ1-2; D uncertain. The CDR3 runs 15 residues. CDR1 is SGHRS, CDR2 YFSETQ, per germline. Trimming pared 0 bases from V and 8 bases from J, leaving 17 bases between. The CDR3 bases are TGCGCCAGCAGCTTGGCCAGAACAGCCCGGGGAGGCTACACCTTC. Its protein product is CASSLARTARGGYTF. The whole variable domain, filled in from reference TRBV5-1 and TRBJ1-2, reads KAGVTQTPRYLIKTRGQQVTLSCSPISGHRSVSWYQQTPGQGLQFLFEYFSETQRNKGNFPGRFSGRQFSNSRSEMNVSTLELGDSALYLCASSLARTARGGYTFGSGTRLTVV.

This chain links TRBV27 with TRBJ1-5, with 8 bases lining up with TRBD1. This CDR3 is built from 14 residues. The J segment lost 4 bases and the V segment lost 6 bases, leaving 5 bases of the junction unmatched. Germline CDR1 MNHEY, CDR2 SMNVEV (reference sequence). The chain's CDR3 is CASSWTGRNQPQHF. The CDR3 DNA reads TGTGCCAGCAGCTGGACAGGGCGGAATCAGCCCCAGCATTTT.

This chain links TRBV5-1 with TRBJ2-7; 7 bases map to TRBD1. CDR1 is SGHRS and CDR2 is YFSETQ in the germline V gene. The length of the CDR3 is 15 residues. V lost 3 bases to trimming and J lost 4 bases; unmatched junction nucleotides: 10. CDR3 protein: CASSSGQPRPYEQYF. The DNA for the CDR3 is TGCGCCAGCAGCTCGGGACAGCCAAGACCATACGAGCAGTACTTC.

The J gene is TRBJ2-1, the V gene TRBV12-3 or TRBV12-4; D not resolved. The germline V and J ends were trimmed by 5 bases and 9 bases, with 14 bases remaining between them. This CDR3 has 13 amino acids. The CDR3 region is CASSPAETGEQFF. DNA of the CDR3: TGTGCCAGCAGTCCTGCTGAAACCGGTGAGCAGTTCTTC.

The chain uses TRBV27 and TRBJ2-7; possibly TRBD1 for D (6 bases). V shed 5 bases and J shed 4 bases, with 15 bases lying between them. CDR1 is MNHEY, CDR2 SMNVEV, per germline (reference sequence). The CDR3 is 14 residues long. The CDR3 spells CASSQAGEDYEQYF. The DNA of the CDR3 is TGTGCCAGCAGTCAGGCAGGGGAAGATTACGAGCAGTACTTC.

The chain links TRBV7-9 to TRBJ1-6, with unresolved D. V was trimmed by 4 bases and J by 0 bases, leaving 4 bases between them. The CDR3 length is 14 residues. CDR1 is SEHNR, CDR2 FQNEAQ, per germline (reference sequence). CDR3 DNA sequence: TGTGCCAGCAGCTCCAGCTCCTATAATTCACCCCTCCACTTT. It specifies CASSSSSYNSPLHF. Full variable domain (missing parts from reference TRBV7-9 and TRBJ1-6): DTGVSQNPRHKITKRGQNVTFRCDPISEHNRLYWYRQTLGQGPEFLTYFQNEAQLEKSRLLSDRFSAERPKGSFSTLEIQRTEQGDSAMYLCASSSSSYNSPLHFGNGTRLTVT.

The rearrangement uses TRBV20-1 and TRBJ2-7, with 10 bases lining up with TRBD2. This CDR3 is 16 amino acids long. Germline V gives CDR1 DFQATT, CDR2 SNEGSKA (reference sequence). The V and J ends lost 3 bases and 4 bases, in that order; junction bases with no gene match: 12. DNA of the CDR3: TGCAGTGCTAGTATCCTAGCGGGGGAGAGACCTTACGAGCAGTACTTC. Amino acid sequence: CSASILAGERPYEQYF.

The chain combines TRBV7-9 with TRBJ1-2, with 7 bases fitting TRBD1. Germline V gives CDR1 SEHNR, CDR2 FQNEAQ (reference sequence). This CDR3 contains 13 residues. The junction had 8 bases not matched to a gene; V was cut back by 5 bases and J by 8 bases. Here the CDR3 reads CASSLGTAKGYTF. The CDR3 DNA is TGTGCCAGCAGCCTCGGGACAGCGAAGGGCTACACCTTC.

This clone was observed a handful of times. A junction end diverges from the germline sequence, so it may reflect a read error. This CDR3 reads CARSAGQGNQPQHF. For the CDR3, the DNA is TGTGCCAGAAGTGCCGGACAGGGCAATCAGCCCCAGCATTTT. This sequence joins TRBV2 and TRBJ1-5, with 7 bases aligning to TRBD1. The CDR3 totals 14 residues. Germline-derived CDR1 and CDR2 are SNHLY and FYNNEI.

This chain connects TRBV12-3 or TRBV12-4 to TRBJ1-1; D possibly corresponds to TRBD1 (6 bases). The germline V and J ends were trimmed by 5 bases and 8 bases, with 12 bases remaining between them. There are 12 residues in the CDR3. The CDR3 protein is CASSDTGTEAFF. The DNA for the CDR3 is TGTGCCAGCAGTGATACAGGGACCGAAGCTTTCTTT.

The chain employs TRBV30 and TRBJ1-2, with D possibly being TRBD1 (6 bases). CDR1 is GTSNPN, CDR2 SVGIG, per germline (reference sequence). The length of the CDR3 is 14 residues. V dropped 0 bases and J dropped 8 bases, with 16 bases sitting between them. CDR3 nucleotides: TGTGCCTGGAGTGTAATGGGCAGGGGCATAGGCTACACCTTC. Protein sequence: CAWSVMGRGIGYTF.

CDR3 bases: TGTGCCAGCAGCTATGGAACCGGGGGAAGTAACAATGAGCAGTTCTTC. Residues: CASSYGTGGSNNEQFF. The rearrangement links TRBV3-1 (or the pseudogene TRBV3-2) to TRBJ2-1; a weak D match, TRBD2 (6 bases). V was trimmed by 5 bases and J by 5 bases, leaving 19 bases between them. This CDR3 is 16 amino acids long. The germline V gene encodes CDR1 LGHDT and CDR2 YNNKEL (reference sequence).

The chain is built from TRBV25-1 and TRBJ1-4; 7 bases are shared with TRBD1. The V and J ends lost 6 bases and 7 bases, in that order; junction bases with no gene match: 2. Germline CDR1 reads MGHDK; CDR2 reads SYGVNS. The CDR3 is 12 amino acids. This chain's CDR3 is CASSGTVEKLFF. The CDR3 coding sequence is TGTGCCAGCAGCGGGACAGTTGAAAAACTGTTTTTT.

CDR3 in amino acids: CAISQTSESDTQYF. Here the CDR3 DNA reads TGTGCCATCAGTCAGACTAGCGAGTCAGATACGCAGTATTTT. The J gene is TRBJ2-3, the V gene TRBV10-3; the match to TRBD2 covers 8 bases. Germline CDR1 ENHRY, CDR2 SYGVKD. V gave up 5 bases and J gave up 4 bases; unmatched junction bases: 5. The CDR3 has 14 residues.

The table lists this clone with a count of one. This chain joins TRBV19 and TRBJ1-6; D is possibly TRBD1 (6 bases). Germline assignment: CDR1 LNHDA and CDR2 SQIVND (reference sequence). The V and J ends lost 5 bases and 10 bases respectively, with 21 bases between them. This CDR3 comprises 16 residues. CDR3 loop: CASSLERGGVKSPLHF. DNA for the CDR3: TGTGCCAGTAGTCTCGAAAGGGGGGGCGTAAAGTCACCCCTCCACTTT.

Details on this clone: This sample includes further DNA sequences coding for the same CDR3. The V gene is TRBV11-2, the J gene TRBJ1-2, with 7 bases matching TRBD1. Germline CDR1 reads SGHAT; CDR2 reads FQNNGV. This CDR3 is built from 13 residues. Trimming cost V 2 bases and J 7 bases; bases outside gene matches: 4. In DNA, the CDR3 is TGTGCCAGCAGCTTACCAGGGGGAGGTGGCTACACCTTC. Protein product: CASSLPGGGGYTF.

The gene calls are TRBV6-5 and TRBJ2-4, with a possible D match to TRBD2 (6 bases). The ends were cut back, 4 bases at V and 8 bases at J, with 15 bases in the middle. The CDR3 is 14 residues long. Germline CDR1 reads MNHEY; CDR2 reads SVGAGI. CDR3 nucleotide sequence: TGTGCCAGCAGTTCCCGGGCCGGGGGTGACATTCAGTACTTC. Its translation is CASSSRAGGDIQYF.

The chain employs TRBV6-5 and TRBJ1-5, with D hard to call. V was clipped by 5 bases and J by 3 bases, with 5 bases between them. The CDR3 is 12 residues long. The germline CDR1 and CDR2 sequences are MNHEY and SVGAGI. CDR3 DNA sequence: TGTGCCAGCAGTACACACAATCAGCCCCAGCATTTT. Protein product: CASSTHNQPQHF.

The chain joins TRBV28 to TRBJ2-7; D is ambiguous. CDR1 MDHEN and CDR2 SYDVKM come from the germline V gene. This CDR3 contains 14 residues. Trimming took 7 bases from V and 3 from J, leaving 16 bases between them. CDR3 sequence: CASTKLGEVYEQYF. CDR3 nucleotides: TGTGCCAGCACGAAGCTAGGAGAGGTCTACGAGCAGTACTTC. The variable domain in full, completed from reference TRBV28 and TRBJ2-7, reads DVKVTQSSRYLVKRTGEKVFLECVQDMDHENMFWYRQDPGLGLRLIYFSYDVKMKEKGDIPEGYSVSREKKERFSLILESASTNQTSMYLCASTKLGEVYEQYFGPGTRLTVT.

This clone appeared a few times. Germline is not matched at one junction end, which may reflect a read error. The chain couples TRBV7-7 to TRBJ2-1; a weak D match, TRBD2 (5 bases). The length of the CDR3 is 14 residues. Germline loops: CDR1 SSHAT, CDR2 FNYEAQ (reference sequence). In DNA form, the CDR3 reads TGTGCTAGCAGCCCCGCGGGCTTGTACAATGAGCAGTTCTTC. Translation: CASSPAGLYNEQFF.

The chain joins TRBV4-1 to TRBJ2-7; maybe TRBD1 (6 bases). Germline V lookup: CDR1 MGHRA, CDR2 YSYEKL. V lost 1 base and J 5 bases, leaving 15 bases between the germline ends. The CDR3 totals 15 residues. In DNA, the CDR3 is TGCGCCAGCAGCCAAGCCCCGGACAGAGGGGACGAGCAGTACTTC. Translation gives CASSQAPDRGDEQYF.

The chain has TRBV28 and TRBJ1-2, with TRBD1 matching 7 bases. V was pared by 2 bases and J by 6 bases, with 3 bases of the junction left unmatched. Germline-derived CDR1 and CDR2 are MDHEN and SYDVKM. This CDR3 has 13 amino acids. The CDR3 loop reads CASSLDRVDGYTF. Written as DNA, the CDR3 is TGTGCCAGCAGTTTAGACAGGGTAGATGGCTACACCTTC.